Below are 13 T cell receptor beta chains sequenced from a single sample in a study of blood T cells in healthy people across ages. PCR was performed a second time for about 7 to 11 cycles using a sample-barcoded 5' primer and a J-beta primer mix. MiXCR, run by TCRdb on the 5' RACE reads, gives a single entry per CDR3 protein. The sample has roughly 1.7 million distinct CDR3 sequences, about 35% seen once; the top ten hold over 9%. Source material: blood. These receptors all come from a woman under 40 in good health.

The rearrangement joins TRBV27 to TRBJ2-7, with 11 bases lining up with TRBD1. CDR1 is MNHEY, CDR2 SMNVEV, per germline (reference sequence). The CDR3 spans 15 residues. Trimming took 3 bases from V and 3 from J; bases not matched to a gene: 4. In nucleotides, the CDR3 is TGTGCCAGCAGTTTGGGACAGGGGGTTAACTACGAGCAGTACTTC. Protein: CASSLGQGVNYEQYF.

This clonotype came up a few times. The chain joins TRBV12-3 or TRBV12-4 to TRBJ2-3, with a tentative D call TRBD1 (7 bases). Between the trimmed V and J ends, which lost 6 bases and 2 bases, there was a span of 15 bases. The CDR3 runs to 15 residues. CDR3 protein: CASSGGRGDTDTQYF. CDR3 bases: TGTGCCAGCAGCGGGGGCAGGGGGGACACAGATACGCAGTATTTT.

The chain links TRBV12-3 or TRBV12-4 to TRBJ2-3, with 9 bases that match TRBD2. This CDR3 has 15 residues. V dropped 5 bases and J dropped 11; count of bases not matched to a gene: 14. The CDR3 coding sequence is TGTGCCAGCAGTAAGACTAGCGGTAGAACAGATGTGCAGTATTTT. Translating gives CASSKTSGRTDVQYF.

This clonotype turned up a few times. V gene TRBV20-1 combines with J gene TRBJ1-6; maybe TRBD1 (6 bases). Germline V gives CDR1 DFQATT, CDR2 SNEGSKA (reference sequence). This CDR3 region has 13 residues. Trimming pared 6 bases from V and 6 bases from J, leaving 12 bases between. This CDR3 reads CSALRQANSPLHF. The CDR3 DNA reads TGCAGTGCCCTAAGACAGGCTAATTCACCCCTCCACTTT.

This clonotype was seen a few times. V usage is TRBV18 and J usage is TRBJ2-1; TRBD1 matches at 8 bases. This CDR3 has 15 residues. Germline CDR1 and CDR2: KGHSH and LQKENI. V lost 3 bases, J lost 10 bases, and 11 bases stayed unmatched. The CDR3 region has the DNA TGTGCCAGCTCACCGTTGCAGGGGGCTGAGGCGGAGCAGTTCTTC. Translating gives CASSPLQGAEAEQFF.

J is TRBJ2-3 and V is TRBV4-1, with D uncertain. The CDR3 loop spans 15 amino acids. The ends were cut back, 4 bases at V and 0 bases at J, with 11 bases in the middle. CDR1 and CDR2 (germline): MGHRA, YSYEKL. As DNA, the CDR3 is TGCGCCAGCAGCCCTATGTCTGGGAGCACAGATACGCAGTATTTT. This sequence encodes CASSPMSGSTDTQYF.

V and J are TRBV11-3 and TRBJ2-7; weak D call: TRBD2 (5 bases). The CDR3 is 13 amino acids. Germline loops: CDR1 SGHNT, CDR2 YENEEA. Deletions cut 2 bases from V and 6 bases from J, with 11 bases between. The CDR3 nucleotides read TGTGCCAGCAGCTTAACTAGTTCTCGCGAGCAGTACTTC. It yields the protein CASSLTSSREQYF.

Of note for this clonotype: One junction end does not reproduce the germline sequence, and a read error may be involved. The chain joins TRBV6-6 to TRBJ2-6; 7 nucleotides match TRBD2. From germline, CDR1 is MNHNY and CDR2 SVGAGI (reference sequence). This CDR3 is 15 amino acids long. In DNA, the CDR3 is TGTGCCAGCAGTACGGGGAGGGATGGGGCCAACGTCCGGACTTTC. Its protein product is CASSTGRDGANVRTF.

The chain couples TRBV12-3 or TRBV12-4 to TRBJ2-3; D may be TRBD2 (6 bases). This CDR3 is 15 amino acids long. With 6 bases removed from V and 0 bases from J, the gap between germline ends came to 13 bases. CDR3 nucleotide sequence: TGTGCCAGCAGCTCTCGGGGGTTTAGCACAGATACGCAGTATTTT. It encodes CASSSRGFSTDTQYF.

A single count supports this clonotype. The chain employs TRBV7-8 and TRBJ2-1; 7 positions agree with TRBD1. V dropped 4 bases and J dropped 6; count of bases not matched to a gene: 6. The CDR3 runs to 14 residues. Germline loops: CDR1 SGHVS, CDR2 FQNEAQ. The CDR3 reads CASSWDSTINEQFF. CDR3 DNA sequence: TGTGCCAGCAGCTGGGACAGTACTATCAATGAGCAGTTCTTC. Combining the CDR3 with reference TRBV7-8 and TRBJ2-1 gives the whole variable domain GAGVSQSPRYKVAKRGQDVALRCDPISGHVSLFWYQQALGQGPEFLTYFQNEAQLDKSGLPSDRFFAERPEGSVSTLKIQRTQQEDSAVYLCASSWDSTINEQFFGPGTRLTVL.

The chain couples TRBV29-1 to TRBJ2-1; 7 bases map to TRBD2. CDR3 size: 12 residues. Germline CDR1 is SQVTM and CDR2 is ANQGSEA. Unmatched junction bases numbered 2, after V lost 4 bases and J lost 5 bases. The CDR3 region has the DNA TGCAGCGTTGGGGAGGGCAACAATGAGCAGTTCTTC. Its translation: CSVGEGNNEQFF.

Concerning this clonotype itself: The junction shows a germline mismatch at one end, possibly a read error. This chain links TRBV4-1 with TRBJ2-2; D gene ambiguous. The CDR3 is 16 residues long. Germline values: CDR1 MGHRA, CDR2 YSYEKL. CDR3: CAGSQHRKLPVGELFF. Written as DNA, the CDR3 is TGCGCCGGCAGCCAACATAGGAAACTGCCGGTCGGGGAGCTGTTTTTT.

This clonotype was observed a handful of times. The chain links TRBV3-1 to TRBJ1-1; D unclear. CDR1 is LGHDT and CDR2 is YNNKEL in the germline V gene (reference sequence). This CDR3 contains 18 residues. V lost 0 bases to trimming and J lost 1 base, with 18 bases between them. The CDR3 DNA sequence: TGTGCCAGCAGCCAAGATACTCTCGATGGCGAAGGGAACACTGAAGCTTTCTTT. It codes for CASSQDTLDGEGNTEAFF.